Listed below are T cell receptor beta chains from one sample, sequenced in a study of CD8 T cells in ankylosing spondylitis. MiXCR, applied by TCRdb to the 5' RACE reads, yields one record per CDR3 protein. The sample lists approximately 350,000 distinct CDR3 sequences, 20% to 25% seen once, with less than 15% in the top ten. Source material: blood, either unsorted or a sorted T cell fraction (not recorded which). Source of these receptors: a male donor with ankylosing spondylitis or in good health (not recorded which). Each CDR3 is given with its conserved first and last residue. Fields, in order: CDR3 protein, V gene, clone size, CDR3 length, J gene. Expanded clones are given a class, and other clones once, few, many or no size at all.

cdr3_aa: CASSLEGGGASYEQYF
v_call: TRBV5-1
clone_size: -
cdr3_length: 16
j_call: TRBJ2-7

cdr3_aa: CAWSLDRAADNEQFF
v_call: TRBV30
clone_size: few
cdr3_length: 15
j_call: TRBJ2-1

cdr3_aa: CASSHPGVQETQYF
v_call: TRBV6-1
clone_size: few
cdr3_length: 14
j_call: TRBJ2-5

cdr3_aa: CASSQLGGWQETQYF
v_call: TRBV4-1
clone_size: few
cdr3_length: 15
j_call: TRBJ2-5

cdr3_aa: CASSLLSSGPGVFDKNIQYF
v_call: TRBV5-6
clone_size: few
cdr3_length: 20
j_call: TRBJ2-4

cdr3_aa: CASSWNRDRSNYEQYF
v_call: TRBV7-9
clone_size: -
cdr3_length: 16
j_call: TRBJ2-7

cdr3_aa: CASSPPRDRPGELFF
v_call: TRBV7-9
clone_size: -
cdr3_length: 15
j_call: TRBJ2-2

cdr3_aa: CASSPFRVDVHQETQYF
v_call: TRBV18
clone_size: -
cdr3_length: 17
j_call: TRBJ2-5

cdr3_aa: CAISSAQGMMNTEAFF
v_call: TRBV10-3
clone_size: -
cdr3_length: 16
j_call: TRBJ1-1

cdr3_aa: CASSQDRVLGTGNYGYTF
v_call: TRBV4-1
clone_size: -
cdr3_length: 18
j_call: TRBJ1-2

cdr3_aa: CASSLFPPRDRTQETQYF
v_call: TRBV27
clone_size: few
cdr3_length: 18
j_call: TRBJ2-5

cdr3_aa: CASRGGSSDTQYF
v_call: TRBV9
clone_size: -
cdr3_length: 13
j_call: TRBJ2-3

cdr3_aa: CASSESGTTRGNEQFF
v_call: TRBV2
clone_size: -
cdr3_length: 16
j_call: TRBJ2-1

cdr3_aa: CASSSTGGGNQPQHF
v_call: TRBV7-9
clone_size: few
cdr3_length: 15
j_call: TRBJ1-5

cdr3_aa: CASSSKTGVPGEQFF
v_call: TRBV7-9
clone_size: -
cdr3_length: 15
j_call: TRBJ2-1

cdr3_aa: CASSFPGTDNEKLFF
v_call: TRBV7-9
clone_size: -
cdr3_length: 15
j_call: TRBJ1-4

cdr3_aa: CASSPSGQGNRETQYF
v_call: TRBV7-9
clone_size: few
cdr3_length: 16
j_call: TRBJ2-5

cdr3_aa: CASSQPTGPRGMNTEAFF
v_call: TRBV4-1
clone_size: -
cdr3_length: 18
j_call: TRBJ1-1

cdr3_aa: CASSSPTGIYEQYF
v_call: TRBV7-9
clone_size: -
cdr3_length: 14
j_call: TRBJ2-7

cdr3_aa: CSVEEDTEAFF
v_call: TRBV29-1
clone_size: -
cdr3_length: 11
j_call: TRBJ1-1

cdr3_aa: CASSLSGEETQYF
v_call: TRBV28
clone_size: few
cdr3_length: 13
j_call: TRBJ2-5

cdr3_aa: CASTPRQRTYEQYF
v_call: TRBV2
clone_size: many
cdr3_length: 14
j_call: TRBJ2-7

cdr3_aa: CASSDPGLAGTDTQYF
v_call: TRBV10-1
clone_size: -
cdr3_length: 16
j_call: TRBJ2-3

cdr3_aa: CAWSLTTGELFF
v_call: TRBV30
clone_size: few
cdr3_length: 12
j_call: TRBJ2-2

cdr3_aa: CASSSHRGYDNSPLHF
v_call: TRBV6-2/TRBV6-3
clone_size: -
cdr3_length: 16
j_call: TRBJ1-6

cdr3_aa: CSERGGLTDTQYF
v_call: TRBV20-1
clone_size: -
cdr3_length: 13
j_call: TRBJ2-3

cdr3_aa: CASSLASAPTYEQYF
v_call: TRBV11-1
clone_size: few
cdr3_length: 15
j_call: TRBJ2-7

cdr3_aa: CSAPSTEGVGNEQFF
v_call: TRBV20-1
clone_size: -
cdr3_length: 15
j_call: TRBJ2-1

cdr3_aa: CASTGGGDQPQHF
v_call: TRBV7-9
clone_size: few
cdr3_length: 13
j_call: TRBJ1-5

cdr3_aa: CASGWGALGETQYF
v_call: TRBV12-3/TRBV12-4
clone_size: -
cdr3_length: 14
j_call: TRBJ2-5

cdr3_aa: CASSTMTYTQYF
v_call: TRBV12-3/TRBV12-4
clone_size: -
cdr3_length: 12
j_call: TRBJ2-3

cdr3_aa: CASSQYPGQGATDTDTQYF
v_call: TRBV12-3/TRBV12-4
clone_size: -
cdr3_length: 19
j_call: TRBJ2-3

cdr3_aa: CASSQDLETYNEQFF
v_call: TRBV3-1
clone_size: few
cdr3_length: 15
j_call: TRBJ2-1

cdr3_aa: CASSKAGGTQETQYF
v_call: TRBV12-3/TRBV12-4
clone_size: many
cdr3_length: 15
j_call: TRBJ2-5

cdr3_aa: CASSVALGGVTDTQYF
v_call: TRBV9
clone_size: -
cdr3_length: 16
j_call: TRBJ2-3

cdr3_aa: CSARDLGQGPPEAFF
v_call: TRBV20-1
clone_size: -
cdr3_length: 15
j_call: TRBJ1-1

cdr3_aa: CASSFGQGSNQPQHF
v_call: TRBV5-6
clone_size: -
cdr3_length: 15
j_call: TRBJ1-5

cdr3_aa: CASSLGENQPQHF
v_call: TRBV27
clone_size: -
cdr3_length: 13
j_call: TRBJ1-5

cdr3_aa: CASSPTLGGGTDTQYF
v_call: TRBV12-3/TRBV12-4
clone_size: many
cdr3_length: 16
j_call: TRBJ2-3

cdr3_aa: CASSWTLPYEQYF
v_call: TRBV12-3/TRBV12-4
clone_size: -
cdr3_length: 13
j_call: TRBJ2-7

cdr3_aa: CASSSDTFAGELFF
v_call: TRBV5-6
clone_size: many
cdr3_length: 14
j_call: TRBJ2-2

cdr3_aa: CASSPTQTGVDTQYF
v_call: TRBV7-9
clone_size: -
cdr3_length: 15
j_call: TRBJ2-3

cdr3_aa: CASSDRATLNTEAFF
v_call: TRBV12-3/TRBV12-4
clone_size: few
cdr3_length: 15
j_call: TRBJ1-1

cdr3_aa: CASSYYREGLAGPQETQYF
v_call: TRBV6-5
clone_size: -
cdr3_length: 19
j_call: TRBJ2-5

cdr3_aa: CASNSLGDSYEQYF
v_call: TRBV7-9
clone_size: -
cdr3_length: 14
j_call: TRBJ2-7

cdr3_aa: CSVGEGRGLEQFF
v_call: TRBV29-1
clone_size: -
cdr3_length: 13
j_call: TRBJ2-1

cdr3_aa: CASSFYGQTDIQYF
v_call: TRBV28
clone_size: few
cdr3_length: 14
j_call: TRBJ2-4

cdr3_aa: CASSQSGWGSMNTEAFF
v_call: TRBV4-2
clone_size: -
cdr3_length: 17
j_call: TRBJ1-1